Listed below are T cell receptor beta chains from one sample, sequenced in a study of T cell repertoires in cytomegalovirus infection. A single record per CDR3 protein comes from TCRdb applying MiXCR to the reads. The data hold fewer than 700,000 distinct CDR3 sequences, with approximately 24% observed a single time. The sample taken for sequencing was CD8+ T cells from PBMCs. All receptors come from a human donor in good health (CMV status not recorded). Some clones in this sample may be carry-over from other donors' samples. CDR3s include the opening cysteine and the closing phenylalanine or tryptophan. A D gene is named only where the DNA matches it firmly. Size is omitted from some rows. Given values are once, few, many or a class for expanded clones.

J | size | V | D | CDR3 | DNA
TRBJ2-5 | few | TRBV24-1 | - | CATSDFRLGQETQYF | TGTGCCACCAGTGACTTTCGACTAGGCCAAGAGACCCAGTACTTC
TRBJ1-4 | few | TRBV7-9 | - | CASSLEWYPTDEKLFF | TGTGCCAGCAGCTTAGAGTGGTACCCGACAGATGAAAAACTGTTTTTT
TRBJ1-5 | - | TRBV12-5 | - | CASGYNSNQPQHF | TGTGCTAGTGGTTACAATAGCAATCAGCCCCAGCATTTT
TRBJ1-1 | - | TRBV20-1 | - | CSARESGPF | TGCAGTGCTAGAGAGTCAGGCCCTTTT
TRBJ2-7 | - | TRBV6-5 | - | CASSYSREYEQYF | TGTGCCAGCAGTTACTCGCGGGAATACGAGCAGTACTTC
TRBJ2-2 | - | TRBV2 | - | CASSEDPATGELFF | TGTGCCAGCAGTGAGGATCCGGCGACCGGGGAGCTGTTTTTT
TRBJ2-3 | many | TRBV7-6 | - | CASSGGPSTDTQYF | TGTGCCAGCAGCGGGGGCCCTAGCACAGATACGCAGTATTTT
TRBJ1-4 | - | TRBV28 | - | CASSFSGIPNEKLFF | TGTGCCAGCAGTTTTTCGGGGATTCCTAATGAAAAACTGTTTTTT
TRBJ1-1 | few | TRBV4-1 | - | CASSQDTGAIEAFF | TGCGCCAGCAGCCAAGATACGGGCGCCATTGAAGCTTTCTTT
TRBJ1-1 | - | TRBV5-1 | TRBD1 | CASSLEKGTGMNTEAFF | TGCGCCAGCAGCCTGGAAAAAGGGACAGGGATGAACACTGAAGCTTTCTTT
TRBJ2-7 | - | TRBV14 | TRBD1 | CASSRHRDRGSYEQYF | TGTGCCAGCAGTCGACACCGGGACAGGGGCTCCTACGAGCAGTACTTC
TRBJ1-4 | few | TRBV20-1 | - | CSARDPGANFATNEKLFF | TGCAGTGCTAGAGATCCAGGGGCTAACTTTGCAACTAATGAAAAACTGTTTTTT
TRBJ1-1 | - | TRBV5-1 | - | CASIDTANTEAFF | TGCGCCAGCATCGACACAGCTAACACTGAAGCTTTCTTT
TRBJ1-1 | - | TRBV12-5 | TRBD1 | CASGLGGQGTEAFF | TGTGCTAGTGGTTTGGGCGGACAGGGAACTGAAGCTTTCTTT
TRBJ2-5 | - | TRBV20-1 | - | CSAEKYGVSGETQYF | TGCAGTGCTGAAAAGTACGGTGTTTCTGGAGAGACCCAGTACTTC
TRBJ1-1 | - | TRBV5-1 | - | CASSLAGGTGGNTEAFF | TGCGCCAGCAGCTTGGCCGGGGGCACGGGAGGGAACACTGAAGCTTTCTTT
TRBJ2-1 | - | TRBV27 | - | CASSLEGTLYNEQFF | TGTGCCAGCAGTTTAGAGGGGACCTTATACAATGAGCAGTTCTTC
TRBJ2-3 | few | TRBV6-5 | - | CASSYAGPHRADTQYF | TGTGCCAGCAGTTACGCCGGGCCCCATAGGGCAGATACGCAGTATTTT
TRBJ2-3 | few | TRBV7-8 | TRBD2 | CASIWTSGAADTQYF | TGTGCCAGCATATGGACTAGCGGGGCGGCAGATACGCAGTATTTT
TRBJ2-2 | - | TRBV4-3 | TRBD1 | CASSRKPGGNTGELFF | TGCGCCAGCAGCCGTAAGCCAGGGGGCAACACCGGGGAGCTGTTTTTT
TRBJ1-1 | - | TRBV28 | - | CASSLKRVGKNTEAFF | TGTGCCAGCAGTTTAAAGAGGGTTGGTAAGAACACTGAAGCTTTCTTT
TRBJ1-5 | - | TRBV7-6 | TRBD1 | CASSLGGTGNQPQHF | TGTGCCAGCAGCTTAGGGGGGACAGGGAATCAGCCCCAGCATTTT
TRBJ1-1 | few | TRBV10-3 | - | CAIHGGAGNTEAFF | TGTGCCATTCATGGGGGGGCGGGGAACACTGAAGCTTTCTTT
TRBJ1-4 | many | TRBV7-9 | - | CASSLGDGTNEKLFF | TGTGCCAGCAGCTTAGGCGATGGAACTAATGAAAAACTGTTTTTT
TRBJ2-1 | few | TRBV6-2/TRBV6-3 | - | CASSSAFREQFF | TGTGCCAGCAGTTCGGCTTTTCGGGAGCAGTTCTTC
TRBJ1-1 | - | TRBV7-9 | - | CASSSSQGANTEAFF | TGTGCCAGCAGCTCGTCCCAGGGAGCAAACACTGAAGCTTTCTTT